Reported below is one TCR beta chain. What it binds is not known. This record belongs to a study of chemoradiotherapy in HPV16-positive cancers. Study observations and caveats: Candidate HPV-specific clones and E7-related TCR motifs grew in tumor during treatment.

The table came from immunoSEQ multiplex PCR; TCRdb's copy has only in-frame clones and leaves some out. Of 6,000 or so clones listed, 65% to 85% were seen once; the top ten hold 6.3%. Germline CDR1 reads SEHNR; CDR2 reads FQNEAQ (reference sequence). Trimming took 5 bases from V and 4 from J, leaving 11 bases between them. The CDR3 totals 13 residues. Repertoires were sampled repeatedly during chemoradiotherapy. The clonotype originates from a human donor with HPV-associated anogenital cancer. The sequencing used tumor tissue, collected from a patient who underwent chemoradiotherapy. The V call is TRBV7-9, the J call TRBJ1-2; weak D call: TRBD1 (5 bases). This chain's CDR3 is CASSTEQVYGYTF. For the CDR3, the DNA is TGTGCCAGCAGCACCGAACAGGTCTATGGCTACACCTTC.